Listed below are T cell receptor beta chains from one sample, sequenced in a study of cytomegalovirus exposure and HLA in healthy donors. Assay used: immunoSEQ multiplex PCR; TCRdb lists only in-frame clones, some missing. The sample lists about 130,000 clones, under 85% occurring once. The sample taken for sequencing was PBMCs. These receptors were obtained from a boy aged 5-17 years in good health and CMV-seronegative. Each CDR3 is given with its conserved first and last residue. D genes are given only for firm matches. Clone size appears in some rows only: once, few, many, or a class for an expanded clone.

TRBV4-2	-	TRBD2	TRBJ2-1	CASSQDRLAGGRDEQFF	TGTGCCAGCAGCCAAGACCGGCTGGCGGGGGGCCGGGATGAGCAGTTCTTC
TRBV4-1	-	TRBD1	TRBJ1-1	CASSQGGTGENTEAFF	TGCGCCAGCAGCCAGGGAGGAACAGGGGAGAACACTGAAGCTTTCTTT
TRBV27	-	-	TRBJ2-7	CASSPLTRSADSYEQYF	TGTGCCAGCAGTCCACTCACCCGCTCAGCGGACAGTTACGAGCAGTACTTC
TRBV9	-	-	TRBJ1-2	CAGGGGAGYPF	TGTGCAGGAGGGGGGGGTGCTGGCTACCCCTTC
TRBV7-6	-	TRBD2	TRBJ2-3	CASKLAGGADTQYF	TGTGCCAGCAAATTAGCGGGGGGAGCAGATACGCAGTATTTT
TRBV2	-	-	TRBJ1-4	CASSEESGGFGNEKLFF	TGTGCCAGCAGTGAAGAGAGTGGGGGGTTCGGTAATGAAAAACTGTTTTTT
TRBV6-5	-	-	TRBJ2-2	CASRYWRNTGELFF	TGTGCCAGCCGGTACTGGAGGAACACCGGGGAGCTGTTTTTT
TRBV19	-	-	TRBJ1-1	CATAKQEMNTEAFF	TGTGCCACCGCGAAACAGGAGATGAACACTGAAGCTTTCTTT
TRBV2	-	TRBD1	TRBJ1-2	CASSSRQGARVYGYTF	TGTGCCAGCAGCTCTCGACAGGGGGCAAGGGTTTATGGCTACACCTTC
TRBV10-3	once	TRBD2	TRBJ2-1	CAISATSGLGGQFF	TGTGCCATCAGCGCGACTAGCGGTCTTGGGGGGCAGTTCTTC
TRBV4-2	-	-	TRBJ2-3	CASSQDLRGTDTQYF	TGTGCCAGCAGCCAAGATCTTAGGGGAACAGATACGCAGTATTTT
TRBV5-4	-	-	TRBJ1-2	CASSLGQQPRYGYTF	TGTGCCAGCAGCTTAGGCCAACAGCCCCGCTATGGCTACACCTTC
TRBV6-6	few	-	TRBJ2-1	CASNNGGGYDEQFF	TGTGCCAGCAACAATGGTGGGGGCTACGATGAGCAGTTCTTC
TRBV30	-	-	TRBJ1-2	CAWSVTDGYTF	TGTGCCTGGAGTGTAACAGATGGCTACACCTTC
TRBV13	-	-	TRBJ1-1	CASHRVLSRAFF	TGTGCCAGTCACAGGGTTTTGAGTAGAGCTTTCTTT
TRBV6-5	-	TRBD1	TRBJ1-5	CASRGTAHNQPQHF	TGTGCCAGCAGAGGGACAGCCCACAATCAGCCCCAGCATTTT
TRBV7-3	-	TRBD2	TRBJ2-1	CASSLGLAGANSYNEQFF	TGTGCCAGCAGCTTAGGACTAGCGGGGGCCAACTCCTACAATGAGCAGTTCTTC
TRBV6-6	many	TRBD2	TRBJ2-1	CASGGLAGGREQFF	TGTGCCAGCGGGGGACTAGCGGGAGGTCGGGAGCAGTTCTTC
TRBV6-6	-	-	TRBJ1-5	CASSTHLAGSNQPQHF	TGTGCCAGCAGTACCCACCTGGCAGGGAGCAATCAGCCCCAGCATTTT
TRBV5-5	few	TRBD2	TRBJ2-1	CASSVTSGVYNEQFF	TGTGCCAGCAGTGTCACTAGCGGGGTTTACAATGAGCAGTTCTTC
TRBV5-4	-	-	TRBJ1-2	CASSLAGADGYTF	TGTGCCAGCAGCTTGGCAGGGGCGGACGGCTACACCTTC
TRBV29-1	few	-	TRBJ1-2	CSVVEQTNYGYTF	TGCAGCGTTGTCGAACAGACGAACTATGGCTACACCTTC
TRBV6-1	-	-	TRBJ2-5	CASSESWQGGTQYF	TGTGCCAGCAGTGAAAGCTGGCAGGGTGGGACCCAGTACTTC
TRBV19	-	-	TRBJ2-1	CASSINLYNEQFF	TGTGCCAGTAGTATCAATTTGTACAATGAGCAGTTCTTC
TRBV7-2	-	-	TRBJ2-7	CASNSENYEQYF	TGTGCCAGCAACTCTGAAAACTACGAGCAGTACTTC
TRBV6-5	-	TRBD2	TRBJ2-7	CASSTTSGSSYEQYF	TGTGCCAGCAGTACTACTAGCGGGAGCTCCTACGAGCAGTACTTC
TRBV19	-	TRBD1	TRBJ1-1	CASSRHGQDMNTEAFF	TGTGCCAGTAGTAGACACGGACAGGACATGAACACTGAAGCTTTCTTT
TRBV6-5	-	TRBD1	TRBJ2-1	CASRKQGARGVEQFF	TGTGCCAGCAGAAAACAGGGGGCCCGTGGGGTTGAGCAGTTCTTC
TRBV4-2	-	-	TRBJ1-3	CASSQSEGVRRNTIYF	TGTGCCAGCAGCCAATCTGAAGGGGTTCGTAGAAACACCATATATTTT
TRBV25-1	once	TRBD2	TRBJ2-3	CASVSGSGTDTQYF	TGTGCCAGCGTTAGCGGGAGTGGCACAGATACGCAGTATTTT
TRBV7-2	-	-	TRBJ2-7	CASSWGLTEQYF	TGTGCCAGCAGCTGGGGACTGACTGAGCAGTACTTC
TRBV6-1	-	TRBD1	TRBJ2-7	CASTTTGTGGAEQYF	TGTGCCAGCACTACCACCGGTACAGGGGGCGCCGAGCAGTACTTC
TRBV28	once	-	TRBJ2-4	CASSPSGILNIQYF	TGTGCCAGCAGCCCCTCCGGGATTTTAAACATTCAGTACTTC
TRBV4-1	few	-	TRBJ2-3	CASSGKGDSTDTQYF	TGCGCCAGCAGCGGAAAAGGGGATAGCACAGATACGCAGTATTTT
TRBV5-1	once	-	TRBJ2-1	CASSSYNEQFF	TGCGCCAGCAGCTCTTACAATGAGCAGTTCTTC
TRBV29-1	-	-	TRBJ1-2	CSVDVTDGYGYTF	TGCAGCGTTGACGTGACAGACGGCTATGGCTACACCTTC
TRBV7-9	-	-	TRBJ1-1	CSSSEWGAEAFF	TGTTCCAGCAGCGAGTGGGGGGCTGAAGCTTTCTTT
TRBV18	-	-	TRBJ1-6	CASSPLQGQTDNSPLHF	TGTGCCAGCTCACCATTGCAGGGTCAGACCGATAATTCACCCCTCCACTTT